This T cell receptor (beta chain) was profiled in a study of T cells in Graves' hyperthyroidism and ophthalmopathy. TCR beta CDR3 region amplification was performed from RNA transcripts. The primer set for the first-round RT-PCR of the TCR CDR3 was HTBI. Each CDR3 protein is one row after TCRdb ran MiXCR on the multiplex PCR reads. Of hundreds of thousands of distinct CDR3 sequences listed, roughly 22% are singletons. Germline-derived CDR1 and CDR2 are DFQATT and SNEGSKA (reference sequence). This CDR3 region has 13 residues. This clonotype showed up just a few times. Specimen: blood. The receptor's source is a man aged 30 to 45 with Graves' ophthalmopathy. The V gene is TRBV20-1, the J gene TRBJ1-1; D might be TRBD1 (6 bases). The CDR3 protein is CSSPPTGRREAFF. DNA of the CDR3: TGCAGCTCACCCCCGACAGGCCGCCGGGAAGCTTTCTTT.